This T cell receptor beta chain was found in a study of T cell repertoires in cytomegalovirus infection. Study-level points and caveats: The ex vivo response was dominated by HLA-C-restricted CMV-specific TCR beta clonotypes. Totalled public TCR beta family frequency picked out people who carried CMV plus the relevant HLA.

Via MiXCR, TCRdb re-called the reads, giving one row per CDR3 protein. The sample lists approximately 500,000 distinct CDR3 sequences, approximately 11% occurring once. In this sample, this clonotype turned up many times. The antigen remains unidentified. V was shortened by 5 bases and J by 8 bases, with 15 bases between the two germline ends. This CDR3 contains 14 residues. Germline CDR1 SGHTA, CDR2 FQGTGA. The chain has TRBV7-3 and TRBJ2-2; possibly TRBD2 for D (6 bases). The TCR originated in a human donor in good health (CMV status not recorded). Some clones in this sample may be carry-over from other donors' samples. The source material was PBMCs. CDR3 DNA sequence: TGTGCCAGCAGCCGACCGGGAGCGGCGGGGGAGCTGTTTTTT. The encoded protein is CASSRPGAAGELFF.